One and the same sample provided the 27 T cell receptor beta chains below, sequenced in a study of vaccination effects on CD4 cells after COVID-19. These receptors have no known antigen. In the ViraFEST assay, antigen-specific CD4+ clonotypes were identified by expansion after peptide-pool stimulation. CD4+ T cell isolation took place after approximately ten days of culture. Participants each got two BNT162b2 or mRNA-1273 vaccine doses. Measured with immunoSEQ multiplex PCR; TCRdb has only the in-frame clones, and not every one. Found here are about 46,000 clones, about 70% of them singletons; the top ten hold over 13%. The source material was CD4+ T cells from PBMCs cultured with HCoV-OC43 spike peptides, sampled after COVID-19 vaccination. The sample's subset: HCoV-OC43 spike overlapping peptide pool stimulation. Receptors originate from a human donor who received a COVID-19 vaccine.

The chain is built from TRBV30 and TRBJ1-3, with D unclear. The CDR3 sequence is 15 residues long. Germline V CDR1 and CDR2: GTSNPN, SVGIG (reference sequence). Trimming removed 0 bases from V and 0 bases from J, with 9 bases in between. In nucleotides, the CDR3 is TGTGCCTGGAGTGTTGGGAAATTCTCTGGAAACACCATATATTTT. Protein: CAWSVGKFSGNTIYF.

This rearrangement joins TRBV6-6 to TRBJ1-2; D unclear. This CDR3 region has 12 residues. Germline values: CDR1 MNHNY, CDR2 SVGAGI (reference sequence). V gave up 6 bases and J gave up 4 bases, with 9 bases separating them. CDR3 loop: CASRATFYGYTF. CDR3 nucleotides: TGTGCCAGCAGGGCGACCTTCTATGGCTACACCTTC.

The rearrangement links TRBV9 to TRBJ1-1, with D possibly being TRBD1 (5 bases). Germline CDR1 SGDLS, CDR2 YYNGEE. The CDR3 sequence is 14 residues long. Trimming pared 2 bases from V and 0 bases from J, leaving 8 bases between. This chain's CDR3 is CASSVGTLNTEAFF. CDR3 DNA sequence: TGTGCCAGCAGCGTTGGGACCCTGAACACTGAAGCTTTCTTT.

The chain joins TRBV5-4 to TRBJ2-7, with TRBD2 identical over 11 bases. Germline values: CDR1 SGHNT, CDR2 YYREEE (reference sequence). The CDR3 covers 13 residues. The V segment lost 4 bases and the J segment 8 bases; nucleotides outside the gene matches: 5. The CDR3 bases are TGTGCCAGCAGCCCGGGGACTAGCGGAAAGCAGTACTTC. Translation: CASSPGTSGKQYF.

DNA for the CDR3: TGTGCCAGCAGTTTAGGGGGGACAGTAGAATCCTACGAGCAGTACTTC. It yields the protein CASSLGGTVESYEQYF. The chain uses TRBV27 and TRBJ2-7; possibly TRBD1 for D (7 bases). Deletions cut 2 bases from V and 1 base from J, with 15 bases between. Germline-derived CDR1 and CDR2 are MNHEY and SMNVEV (reference sequence). CDR3 length equals 16 residues.

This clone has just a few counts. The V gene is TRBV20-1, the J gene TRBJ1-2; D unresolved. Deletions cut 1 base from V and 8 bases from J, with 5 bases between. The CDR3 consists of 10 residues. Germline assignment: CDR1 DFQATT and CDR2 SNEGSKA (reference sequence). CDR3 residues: CSARVRGYTF. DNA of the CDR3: TGCAGTGCTAGAGTCAGGGGCTACACCTTC.

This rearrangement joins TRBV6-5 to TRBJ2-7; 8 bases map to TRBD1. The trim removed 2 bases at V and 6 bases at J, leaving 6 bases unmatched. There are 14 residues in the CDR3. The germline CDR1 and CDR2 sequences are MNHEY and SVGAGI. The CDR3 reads CASSYRTGISEQYF. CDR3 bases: TGTGCCAGCAGTTACAGGACAGGGATTTCCGAGCAGTACTTC.

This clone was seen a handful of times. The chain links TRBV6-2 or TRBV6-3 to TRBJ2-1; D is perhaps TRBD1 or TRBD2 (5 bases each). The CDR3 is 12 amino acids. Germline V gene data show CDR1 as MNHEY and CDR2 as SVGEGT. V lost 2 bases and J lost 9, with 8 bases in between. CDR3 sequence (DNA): TGTGCCAGCAGTTACGAGGGACGTGAGCAGTTCTTC. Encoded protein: CASSYEGREQFF.

CDR3 DNA sequence: TGCGCCAGCAGCTTTTCACTAGCGGGCCCTCGGGAGACCCAGTACTTC. Its translation: CASSFSLAGPRETQYF. The J gene is TRBJ2-5, the V gene TRBV5-1; the match to TRBD2 covers 9 bases. Germline loops: CDR1 SGHRS, CDR2 YFSETQ. The J segment lost 5 bases and the V segment lost 2 bases, leaving 10 bases of the junction unmatched. CDR3 length equals 16 residues.

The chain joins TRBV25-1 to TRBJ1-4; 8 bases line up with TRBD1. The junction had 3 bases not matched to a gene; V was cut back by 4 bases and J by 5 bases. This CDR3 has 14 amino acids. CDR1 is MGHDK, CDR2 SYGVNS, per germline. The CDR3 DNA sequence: TGTGCCAGCAGTGTGGGACAGGCCAATGAAAAACTGTTTTTT. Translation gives CASSVGQANEKLFF.

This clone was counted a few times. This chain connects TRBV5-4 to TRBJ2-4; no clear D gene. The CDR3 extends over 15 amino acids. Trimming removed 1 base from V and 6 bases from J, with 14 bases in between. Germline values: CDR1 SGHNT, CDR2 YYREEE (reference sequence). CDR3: CASSLWQVAGNIQYF. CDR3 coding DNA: TGTGCCAGCAGCTTGTGGCAGGTCGCTGGAAACATTCAGTACTTC.

CDR3 sequence reads: CASSNRGTQYF. The CDR3 region has the DNA TGTGCCAGCAGTAACAGGGGGACCCAGTACTTC. The chain has TRBV12-3 or TRBV12-4 and TRBJ2-5; 7 bases are a match to TRBD1. The CDR3 has 11 amino acids. V gave up 5 bases and J gave up 7 bases; unmatched junction bases: 1.

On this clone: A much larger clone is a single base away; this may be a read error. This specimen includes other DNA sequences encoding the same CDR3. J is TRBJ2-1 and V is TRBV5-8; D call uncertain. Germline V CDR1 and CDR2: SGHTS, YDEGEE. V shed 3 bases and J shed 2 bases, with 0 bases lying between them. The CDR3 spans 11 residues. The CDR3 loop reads CASSSYNEQFF. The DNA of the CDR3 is TGTGCCAGCAGCTCCTACAATGAGCAGTTCTTC.

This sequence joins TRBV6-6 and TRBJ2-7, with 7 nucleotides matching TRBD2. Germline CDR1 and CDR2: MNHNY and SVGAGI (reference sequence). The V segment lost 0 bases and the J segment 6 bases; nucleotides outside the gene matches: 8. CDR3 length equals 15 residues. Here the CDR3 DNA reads TGTGCCAGCAGTTACTCTTACGGGAGGACTTTCGAGCAGTACTTC. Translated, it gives CASSYSYGRTFEQYF.

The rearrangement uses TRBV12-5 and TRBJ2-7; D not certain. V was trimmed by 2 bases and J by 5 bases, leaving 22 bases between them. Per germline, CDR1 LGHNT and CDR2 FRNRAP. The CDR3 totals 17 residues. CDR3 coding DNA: TGTGCTAGTGGTTTGCAAACCGGGTCCCCCAGGTTTGACGAGCAGTACTTC. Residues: CASGLQTGSPRFDEQYF.

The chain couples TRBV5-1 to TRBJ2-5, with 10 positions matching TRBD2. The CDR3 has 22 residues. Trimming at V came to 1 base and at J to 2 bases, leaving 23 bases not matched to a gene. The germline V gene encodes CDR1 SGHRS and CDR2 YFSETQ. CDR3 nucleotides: TGCGCCAGCAGCTTGAAACTTACCCTAGCGGGGGCCCCTATCGATGGTCAAGAGACCCAGTACTTC. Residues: CASSLKLTLAGAPIDGQETQYF.

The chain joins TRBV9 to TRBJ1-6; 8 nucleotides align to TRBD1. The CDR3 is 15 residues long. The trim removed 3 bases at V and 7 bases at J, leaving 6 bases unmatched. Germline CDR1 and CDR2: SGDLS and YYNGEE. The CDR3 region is CASSALDRANSPLHF. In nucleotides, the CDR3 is TGTGCCAGCAGCGCCCTGGACAGGGCCAATTCACCCCTCCACTTT.

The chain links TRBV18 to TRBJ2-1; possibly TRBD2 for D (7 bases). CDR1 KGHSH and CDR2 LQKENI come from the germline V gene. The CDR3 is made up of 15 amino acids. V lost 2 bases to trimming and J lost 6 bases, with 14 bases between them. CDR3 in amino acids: CASSPGGGSLNEQFF. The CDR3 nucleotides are TGTGCCAGCTCACCAGGGGGCGGGAGCCTCAATGAGCAGTTCTTC. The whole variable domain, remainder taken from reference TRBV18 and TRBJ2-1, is NAGVMQNPRHLVRRRGQEARLRCSPMKGHSHVYWYRQLPEEGLKFMVYLQKENIIDESGMPKERFSAEFPKEGPSILRIQQVVRGDSAAYFCASSPGGGSLNEQFFGPGTRLTVL.

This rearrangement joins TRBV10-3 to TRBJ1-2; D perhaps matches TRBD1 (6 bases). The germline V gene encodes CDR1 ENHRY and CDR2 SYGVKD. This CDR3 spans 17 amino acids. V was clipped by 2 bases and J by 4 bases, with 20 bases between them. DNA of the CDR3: TGTGCCATCAGTGAGACCGGGGGCTCGGGAGGGGGCTATGGCTACACCTTC. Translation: CAISETGGSGGGYGYTF.

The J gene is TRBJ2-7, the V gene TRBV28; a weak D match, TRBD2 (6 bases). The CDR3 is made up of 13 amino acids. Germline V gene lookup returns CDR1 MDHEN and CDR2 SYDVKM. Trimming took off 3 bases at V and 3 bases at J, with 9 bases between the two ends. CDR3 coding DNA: TGTGCCAGCAGTTTTTGGGGAGGCTACGAGCAGTACTTC. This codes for CASSFWGGYEQYF.

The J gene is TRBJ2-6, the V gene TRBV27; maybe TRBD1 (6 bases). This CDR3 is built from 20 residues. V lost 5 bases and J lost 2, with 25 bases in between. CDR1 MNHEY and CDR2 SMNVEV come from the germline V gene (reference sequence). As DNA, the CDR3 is TGTGCCAGCAGTCTCGGGTGGGGGCTCAGCTCCCCCACTGGGGCCAACGTCCTGACTTTC. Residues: CASSLGWGLSSPTGANVLTF.

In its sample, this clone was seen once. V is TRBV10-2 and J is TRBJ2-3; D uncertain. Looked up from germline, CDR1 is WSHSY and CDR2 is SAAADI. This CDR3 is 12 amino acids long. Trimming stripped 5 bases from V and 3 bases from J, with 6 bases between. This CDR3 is CASSPRTDTQYF. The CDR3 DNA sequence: TGCGCCAGCAGTCCCAGAACAGATACGCAGTATTTT.

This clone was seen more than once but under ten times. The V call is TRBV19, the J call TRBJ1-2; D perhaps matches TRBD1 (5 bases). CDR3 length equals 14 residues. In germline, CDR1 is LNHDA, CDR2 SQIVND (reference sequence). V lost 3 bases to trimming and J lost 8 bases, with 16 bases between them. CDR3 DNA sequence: TGTGCCAGTAGTATCGGCGGGGGTAGGGACGGCTACACCTTC. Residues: CASSIGGGRDGYTF.

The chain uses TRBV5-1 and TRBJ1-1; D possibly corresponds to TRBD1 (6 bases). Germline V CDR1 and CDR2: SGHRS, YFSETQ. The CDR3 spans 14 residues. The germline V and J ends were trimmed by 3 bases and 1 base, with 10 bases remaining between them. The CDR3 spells CASSSTGSNTEAFF. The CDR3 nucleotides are TGCGCCAGCAGCTCCACAGGGTCGAACACTGAAGCTTTCTTT.

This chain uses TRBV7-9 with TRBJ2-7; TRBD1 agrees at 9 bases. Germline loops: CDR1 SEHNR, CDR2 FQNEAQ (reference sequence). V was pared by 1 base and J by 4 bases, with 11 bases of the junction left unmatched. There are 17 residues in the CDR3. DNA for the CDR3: TGTGCCAGCAGCTTAGGCCCCCCGGGACAGGGACAATACGAGCAGTACTTC. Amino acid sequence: CASSLGPPGQGQYEQYF.

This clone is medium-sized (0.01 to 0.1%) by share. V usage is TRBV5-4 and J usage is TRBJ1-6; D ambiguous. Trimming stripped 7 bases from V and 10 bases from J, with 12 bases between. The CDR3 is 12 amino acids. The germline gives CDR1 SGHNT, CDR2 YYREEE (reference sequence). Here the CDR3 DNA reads TGTGCCAGCCGCGTAGACTTCTCACCCCTCCACTTT. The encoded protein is CASRVDFSPLHF.

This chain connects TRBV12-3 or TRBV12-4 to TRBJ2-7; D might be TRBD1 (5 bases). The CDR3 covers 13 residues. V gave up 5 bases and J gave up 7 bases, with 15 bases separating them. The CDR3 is CASSLHRSLEQYF. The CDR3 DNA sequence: TGTGCCAGCAGTCTACACAGGTCGTTGGAGCAGTACTTC.